This entry lists 5 T cell receptor beta chains sequenced from one sample in a study of tumor-infiltrating lymphocytes in primary liver carcinoma. Using a constant-region primer together with ProtoScript II reverse transcriptase, TCR beta cDNA was made from 500 ng of total RNA. Three rounds of nested multiplex PCR with slightly modified ARM-PCR produced TCR beta libraries. Running roughly 10 cycles apiece, the first two PCR rounds relied on TRBV1-TRBV30 forward primers together with a C-beta reverse primer. TCRdb re-called the multiplex PCR reads with MiXCR, one entry per CDR3 protein. This sample has 45,000 or so distinct CDR3 sequences, with roughly 77% found just once. The tissue used was unsorted bulk material of roughly 17-33 mg. RNA and DNA were co-extracted from it with the AllPrep DNA/RNA mini kit. Specimen: tumor-adjacent normal liver tissue. The receptors originated from a woman aged 25 to 45 with primary liver carcinoma and hepatitis B virus infection.

Remarks on this clonotype: The junction does not match germline at one end; this may be a read error. The chain carries TRBV11-1 and TRBJ1-1; possibly TRBD1 for D (5 bases). The CDR3 covers 14 residues. Germline CDR1 reads SGHAT; CDR2 reads FQDESV (reference sequence). The CDR3 DNA sequence: TGTGCCACCAGCTTCGGGCAGGGCTACACTGAAACTATCTTT. Protein sequence: CATSFGQGYTETIF.

This clonotype occurred many times. The chain recombines TRBV12-3 or TRBV12-4 with TRBJ2-1; D is ambiguous. The CDR3 is 12 residues long. Trimming pared 3 bases from V and 6 bases from J, leaving 6 bases between. The DNA of the CDR3 is TGTGCCAGCAGTTTGCTGGGCAATGAGCAGTTCTTC. Its protein is CASSLLGNEQFF.

As for this clonotype: One end of the junction varies from germline; a read error may be responsible. The chain uses TRBV28 and TRBJ1-2; possibly TRBD1 for D (6 bases). The germline V gene encodes CDR1 MDHEN and CDR2 SYDVKM. This CDR3 has 15 amino acids. CDR3 sequence (DNA): TGTGCCAGTAGTTTAGGGGACAAACCCGCCTATCGCTACACCTTC. It encodes CASSLGDKPAYRYTF.

Comment on this clonotype: The germline gene is not matched at one end of the junction; a read error may be the cause. V gene TRBV11-2 combines with J gene TRBJ2-2, with D tentatively TRBD1 (6 bases). The CDR3 sequence is 16 residues long. Germline values: CDR1 SGHAT, CDR2 FQNNGV. This CDR3 is CASSLVQDWGRRELFF. CDR3 sequence (DNA): TGTGCTAGCAGCTTAGTTCAGGACTGGGGGCGCCGTGAGCTGTTTTTT.

To note about this clonotype: Mismatch with germline at one junction end may stem from a read error. The rearrangement joins TRBV6-2 or TRBV6-3 to TRBJ2-7; a possible D gene is TRBD1 (5 bases). The CDR3 has 16 residues. The V gene's germline CDR1 is MNHEY and CDR2 SVGEGT. Written as DNA, the CDR3 is TGTGCAAGCAGTTACTCGAAGGTAGCAGGGCACTACAAGCAGTACTTC. Protein sequence: CASSYSKVAGHYKQYF.